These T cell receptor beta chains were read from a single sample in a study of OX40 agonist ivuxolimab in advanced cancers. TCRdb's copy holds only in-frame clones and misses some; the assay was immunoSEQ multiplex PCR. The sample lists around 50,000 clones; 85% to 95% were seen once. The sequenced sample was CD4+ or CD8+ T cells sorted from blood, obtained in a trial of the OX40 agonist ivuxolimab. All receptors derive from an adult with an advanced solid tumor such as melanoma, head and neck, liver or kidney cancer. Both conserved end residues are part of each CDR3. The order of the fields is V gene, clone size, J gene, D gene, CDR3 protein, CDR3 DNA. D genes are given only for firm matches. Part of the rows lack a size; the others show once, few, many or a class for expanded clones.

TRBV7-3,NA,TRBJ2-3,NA,CASSETGPDTQYF,TGTGCCAGCAGCGAAACAGGGCCAGATACGCAGTATTTT
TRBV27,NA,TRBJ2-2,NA,CASSLTGFGELFF,TGTGCCAGCAGTTTAACAGGGTTCGGGGAGCTGTTTTTT
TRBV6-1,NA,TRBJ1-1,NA,CATRSDDGNTEAFF,TGTGCCACTCGGTCTGATGACGGGAACACTGAAGCTTTCTTT
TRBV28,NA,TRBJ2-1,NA,CASSPPLRISYNEQFF,TGTGCCAGCAGTCCCCCTTTAAGGATCTCCTACAATGAGCAGTTCTTC
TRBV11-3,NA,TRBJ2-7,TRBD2,CASSLDGRLAGEQYF,TGTGCCAGCAGCTTAGATGGGAGACTAGCGGGCGAGCAGTACTTC
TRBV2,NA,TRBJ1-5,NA,CASSEVSNQPQHF,TGTGCCAGCAGTGAAGTTAGCAATCAGCCCCAGCATTTT
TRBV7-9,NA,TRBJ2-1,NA,CASSFGRNEQFF,TGTGCCAGCAGCTTTGGGCGGAATGAGCAGTTCTTC
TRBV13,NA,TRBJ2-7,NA,CASSLGQGGGEQYF,TGTGCCAGCAGCTTAGGACAGGGAGGTGGCGAGCAGTACTTC
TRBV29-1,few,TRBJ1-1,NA,CSVEEGWNTEAFF,TGCAGCGTTGAAGAAGGGTGGAACACTGAAGCTTTCTTT
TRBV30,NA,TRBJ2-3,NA,CAWSVRGERLYDTQYF,TGTGCCTGGAGTGTAAGGGGGGAGCGGCTTTACGATACGCAGTATTTT
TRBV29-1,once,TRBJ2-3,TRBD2,CSARTSGRSDTQYF,TGCAGCGCTCGGACTAGCGGGAGATCTGATACGCAGTATTTT
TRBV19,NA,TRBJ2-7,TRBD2,CASSMGSGTPYEQYF,TGTGCCAGTAGTATGGGGAGCGGGACGCCCTACGAGCAGTACTTC
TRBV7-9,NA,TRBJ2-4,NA,CASSLGSKNIQYF,TGTGCCAGCAGCTTGGGCAGCAAAAACATTCAGTACTTC
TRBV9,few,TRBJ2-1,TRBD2,CASSVGLAAYNEQFF,TGTGCCAGCAGCGTTGGACTAGCTGCGTACAATGAGCAGTTCTTC
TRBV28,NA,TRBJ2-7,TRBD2,CASREWTRLAGGDEQYF,TGTGCCAGCAGAGAATGGACCAGGCTAGCGGGAGGAGACGAGCAGTACTTC
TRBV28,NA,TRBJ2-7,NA,CASSLFGSGYEQYF,TGTGCCAGCAGTTTATTCGGGTCTGGCTACGAGCAGTACTTC
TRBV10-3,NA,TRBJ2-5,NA,CAISANPGAQETQYF,TGTGCCATCAGTGCCAACCCAGGGGCCCAAGAGACCCAGTACTTC
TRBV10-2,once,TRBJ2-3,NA,CASSQGGTITDTQYF,TGCGCCAGCAGCCAGGGGGGGACAATTACAGATACGCAGTATTTT
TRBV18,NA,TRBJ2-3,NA,CASSPSWATDTQYF,TGTGCCAGCTCACCGTCGTGGGCCACAGATACGCAGTATTTT
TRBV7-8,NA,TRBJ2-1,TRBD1,CASSTLGTGVYNEQFF,TGTGCCAGCAGCACCTTGGGGACAGGGGTATACAATGAGCAGTTCTTC
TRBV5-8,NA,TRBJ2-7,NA,CASSRTDYEQYF,TGTGCCAGCAGCCGGACGGACTACGAGCAGTACTTC
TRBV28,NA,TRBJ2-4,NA,CASSLKGKLKNIQYF,TGTGCCAGCAGTTTAAAGGGCAAATTAAAAAACATTCAGTACTTC
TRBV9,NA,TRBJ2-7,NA,CASSVSAGISYEQYF,TGTGCCAGCAGCGTCTCAGCGGGTATCTCCTACGAGCAGTACTTC
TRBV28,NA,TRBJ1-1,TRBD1,CASSVTGGWTEAFF,TGTGCCAGCTCAGTAACAGGGGGTTGGACTGAAGCTTTCTTT
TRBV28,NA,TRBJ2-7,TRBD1,CASRTGGNEQYF,TGTGCCAGCAGGACAGGGGGTAACGAGCAGTACTTC
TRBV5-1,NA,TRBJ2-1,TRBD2,CASSQGTSAEEQFF,TGCGCCAGCAGCCAAGGGACTAGCGCCGAGGAGCAGTTCTTC
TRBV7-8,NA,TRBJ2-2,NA,CASSAQYRDGNTGELFF,TGTGCCAGCAGCGCCCAGTACCGGGACGGCAACACCGGGGAGCTGTTTTTT
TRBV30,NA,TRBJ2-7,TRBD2,CAWSVQGLAGSYEQYF,TGTGCCTGGAGTGTACAAGGACTAGCGGGATCCTACGAGCAGTACTTC
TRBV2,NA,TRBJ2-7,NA,CASRLTALAGEQYF,TGTGCCAGCAGACTGACAGCCCTGGCCGGCGAGCAGTACTTC
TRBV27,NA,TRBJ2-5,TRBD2,CASSLSTSGISSETQYF,TGTGCCAGCAGTTTATCGACCAGCGGGATATCTAGTGAGACCCAGTACTTC
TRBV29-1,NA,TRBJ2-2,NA,CAGQLNTGELFF,TGCGCCGGACAGTTAAACACCGGGGAGCTGTTTTTT
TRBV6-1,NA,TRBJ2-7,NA,CASSDGAGNIYEQYF,TGTGCCAGCAGTGATGGGGCAGGGAATATCTACGAGCAGTACTTC
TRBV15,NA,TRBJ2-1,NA,CAIAPTTGSYNEQFF,TGTGCCATTGCCCCCACCACAGGCTCCTACAATGAGCAGTTCTTC
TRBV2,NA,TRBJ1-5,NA,CASSAPGTNQPQHF,TGTGCCAGCAGTGCCCCAGGGACCAATCAGCCCCAGCATTTT
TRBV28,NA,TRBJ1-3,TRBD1,CASTFRGVSGNTIYF,TGTGCCAGCACCTTCAGGGGGGTCTCTGGAAACACCATATATTTT
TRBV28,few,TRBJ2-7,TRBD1,CASSQDRVTDEQYF,TGTGCCAGCAGTCAGGACAGGGTTACCGACGAGCAGTACTTC
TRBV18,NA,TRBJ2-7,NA,CASRAGTRAYEQYF,TGTGCCAGCCGGGCCGGGACACGAGCCTACGAGCAGTACTTC
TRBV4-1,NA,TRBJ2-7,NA,CASSQVFPGLPYEQYF,TGCGCCAGCAGCCAAGTATTTCCAGGGCTTCCGTACGAGCAGTACTTC
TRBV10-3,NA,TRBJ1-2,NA,CAISDPGGRVSYGYTF,TGTGCCATCAGTGACCCCGGGGGAAGGGTGTCCTATGGCTACACCTTC
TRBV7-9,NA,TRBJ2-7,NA,CASSLGPGITYEQYF,TGTGCCAGCAGCTTAGGTCCAGGGATAACCTACGAGCAGTACTTC
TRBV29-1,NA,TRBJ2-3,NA,CSGHTDTQYF,TGCAGCGGACACACAGATACGCAGTATTTT
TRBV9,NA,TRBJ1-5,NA,CASSASDSNQPQHF,TGTGCCAGCAGCGCGTCAGATAGCAATCAGCCCCAGCATTTT
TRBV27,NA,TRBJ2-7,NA,CASRQGSFYEQYF,TGTGCCAGCAGACAAGGGTCGTTCTACGAGCAGTACTTC
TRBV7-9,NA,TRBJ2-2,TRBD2,CASSLLAGVGTGELFF,TGTGCCAGCAGCTTACTAGCGGGAGTAGGTACCGGGGAGCTGTTTTTT
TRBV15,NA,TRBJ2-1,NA,CATSRALGPRTTNEQFF,TGTGCCACCAGCAGAGCCCTCGGGCCGCGGACTACTAATGAGCAGTTCTTC
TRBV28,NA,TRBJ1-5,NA,CASSLVIGGQPQHF,TGTGCCAGCAGTTTGGTGATAGGGGGGCAGCCCCAGCATTTT
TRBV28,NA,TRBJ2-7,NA,CASSHPLLAVSSYEQYF,TGTGCCAGCAGTCACCCCTTGTTAGCGGTTTCCTCCTACGAGCAGTACTTC
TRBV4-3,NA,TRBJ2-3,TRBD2,CASSPPGGRSTDTQYF,TGCGCCAGCAGCCCACCGGGAGGCAGGAGCACAGATACGCAGTATTTT
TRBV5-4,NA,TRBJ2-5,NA,CASSSTGETQYF,TGTGCCAGCAGTTCGACGGGAGAGACCCAGTACTTC
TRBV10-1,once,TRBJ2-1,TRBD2,CATGGDACYNEQFF,TGCGCCACGGGGGGGGACGCTTGTTACAATGAGCAGTTCTTC
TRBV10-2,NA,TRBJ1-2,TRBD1,CASSESTGTGSYGYTF,TGCGCCAGCAGTGAGTCAACCGGGACAGGGAGCTATGGCTACACCTTC
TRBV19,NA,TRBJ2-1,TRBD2,CASSIGGREYRFF,TGTGCCAGTAGTATAGGTGGGCGGGAGTATCGGTTCTTC
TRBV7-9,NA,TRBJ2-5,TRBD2,CASSGSGFQETQYF,TGTGCCAGCAGCGGTAGCGGGTTTCAAGAGACCCAGTACTTC
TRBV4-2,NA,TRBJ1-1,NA,CASSQDPGRDTEAFF,TGTGCCAGCAGCCAAGATCCCGGACGGGACACTGAAGCTTTCTTT
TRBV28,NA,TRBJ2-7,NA,CASSLYTGLTYEQYF,TGTGCCAGCAGTTTATATACAGGACTCACCTACGAGCAGTACTTC
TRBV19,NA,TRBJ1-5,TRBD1,CASRQGAQPQHF,TGTGCCAGTCGACAGGGGGCTCAGCCCCAGCATTTT
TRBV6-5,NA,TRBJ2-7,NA,CASSYDNPPYEQYF,TGTGCCAGCAGTTACGACAACCCTCCCTACGAGCAGTACTTC
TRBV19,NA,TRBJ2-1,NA,CASSIGAGTYNEQFF,TGTGCCAGTAGTATCGGTGCGGGAACCTACAATGAGCAGTTCTTC
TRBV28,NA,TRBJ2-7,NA,CASSLSEGRSDEQYF,TGTGCCAGCAGTTTATCGGAGGGCCGTAGCGACGAGCAGTACTTC
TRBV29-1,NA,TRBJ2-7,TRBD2,CSGLAGDYEQYF,TGCAGCGGGTTAGCGGGAGATTACGAGCAGTACTTC